This T cell receptor (beta chain) was captured by sequencing in a study of shared clonotypes between healthy human individuals. This clone was seen only once. Germline-derived CDR1 and CDR2 are SEHNR and FQNEAQ (reference sequence). This CDR3 has 16 residues. The V and J ends lost 1 base and 5 bases, in that order; junction bases with no gene match: 10. Naive-designated CD8 cells lacked CD45RO, were positively enriched for CCR7, and omitted terminally differentiated effector memory CD45RA+ cells. TCRdb keeps only in-frame clones here, not all; method: immunoSEQ multiplex PCR. The table has about 2.2 million clones, around 93% seen once; the top ten hold more than 1.5%.

The TCR was taken from a man between 18 and 35 years old in good health. Some clones in this sample may be carry-over from other donors' samples. The chain joins TRBV7-9 to TRBJ2-7; TRBD1 matches at 8 bases. The sequenced sample consisted of naive CD8+ T cells from PBMCs. The DNA of the CDR3 is TGTGCCAGCAGCTTAGGGGGCAGGGGGCTTTCCCACGAGCAGTACTTC. Translated: CASSLGGRGLSHEQYF.